These 27 T cell receptor gamma chains originate from one sample sequenced in a study of gamma delta lymphoproliferative disorders and STAT genes. The receptor sequences were amplified from genomic DNA of peripheral blood mononuclear cells. TCRdb reprocessed the multiplex PCR reads through CATT. This table holds around 740 gamma-chain clones, 20% to 30% found once. The material sequenced was blood. The receptors shown here come from a human donor in good health.

This clone is termed large. J is TRGJ1 or TRGJ2 and V is TRGV3. The J gene, absent from TCRdb, was called here by matching the DNA to germline. J gave up 6 bases and V 1 base, and 6 bases lay outside the gene matches. The CDR3 has 13 amino acids. CDR1 and CDR2 (germline): VTNTFY, YDVSTARD (reference sequence). The CDR3 sequence is CATWDSPRYKKLF. DNA for the CDR3: TGTGCCACCTGGGACAGCCCCCGTTATAAGAAACTCTTT.

This clone was recorded at least ten times. The genes are TRGV4 and TRGJ1 or TRGJ2. The CDR3 is 9 amino acids. After removal of 9 bases from V and 8 bases from J, the junction contained 4 bases not matched to a gene. Per germline, CDR1 EGSTGY and CDR2 YDSYTSSV. The CDR3 region is CATPHKKLF. CDR3 nucleotides: TGTGCCACCCCCCATAAGAAACTCTTT.

Judged by abundance, this clone is large. V gene TRGV10 combines with J gene TRGJ1 or TRGJ2. TCRdb lists no J gene, so it was determined here by aligning the DNA to germline. TRGV10 is an ORF for which the function is uncertain. V lost 8 bases to trimming and J lost 10 bases; unmatched junction nucleotides: 21. The CDR3 has 15 amino acids. Here the CDR3 DNA reads TGTGCTGCGTGGGATTATAGTCCGCGGCGTGAAAAGAAACTCTTT. Its translation: CAAWDYSPRREKKLF.

In its sample, this clone is large (0.1 to 1%). The genes are TRGV10 and TRGJ1 or TRGJ2. The J gene was missing in TCRdb and was found by matching the end of the DNA to germline. TRGV10 is filed as an ORF, its function uncertain. This CDR3 comprises 12 residues. The V segment lost 8 bases and the J segment 8 bases; nucleotides outside the gene matches: 10. The CDR3 bases are TGTGCTGCGTGGGATTATTCAGATAAGAAACTCTTT. This gives the protein CAAWDYSDKKLF.

The chain recombines TRGV11 with TRGJ1 or TRGJ2. TCRdb does not report a J gene; here it was assigned by matching the DNA to germline references. TRGV11 is an ORF for which the function is uncertain. The V gene end was trimmed by 0 bases and the J gene end by 9 bases; junction bases not matched to a gene: 5. The CDR3 is 13 amino acids. CDR3 sequence reads: CACWIRHGGKKLF. The CDR3 nucleotides read TGTGCCTGCTGGATTAGGCACGGGGGTAAGAAACTCTTT.

This clone is judged medium-sized. The V and J genes are TRGV2 and TRGJ1 or TRGJ2. TCRdb does not report a J gene; here it was assigned by matching the DNA to germline references. The CDR3 contains 14 residues. V lost 3 bases, J lost 9 bases, and 14 bases stayed unmatched. CDR1 is EGSNGY and CDR2 is YDSYNSKV in the germline V gene. The CDR3 DNA reads TGTGCCACCTGGGACTATCTCGACCCCGTTAAGAAACTCTTT. Protein product: CATWDYLDPVKKLF.

This clone is deemed medium-sized (0.01 to 0.1%). This chain connects TRGV9 to TRGJ1 or TRGJ2. TCRdb gives no J gene; it was assigned here by matching the DNA to germline. V lost 2 bases to trimming and J lost 2 bases; unmatched junction nucleotides: 3. Germline CDR1 GITISATS, CDR2 ISYDGTV (reference sequence). This CDR3 is built from 13 residues. The CDR3 sequence is CALWEAHYYKKLF. DNA for the CDR3: TGTGCCTTGTGGGAGGCCCATTATTATAAGAAACTCTTT.

A note on this clone: The DNA is omitted, as the CDR3 cannot be located on it reliably, and the CDR3 follows TCRdb's listing. The J gene has no call, while the V gene is TRGV2. Germline CDR1 is EGSNGY and CDR2 is YDSYNSKV. 19 amino acids form the CDR3, both terminal residues included. The chain's CDR3 is CATFTRLIIRNSLAVEQHF.

This clone showed up just a few times. TCRdb's entry gives the protein of a much larger clone, which mismatches this DNA's translation at residue 2, likely from a read error; the protein reported here is translated from the DNA. J is TRGJP2 and V is TRGV2. TCRdb gives no J gene; it was assigned here by matching the DNA to germline. In germline, CDR1 is EGSNGY, CDR2 YDSYNSKV. The CDR3 covers 16 residues. The DNA of the CDR3 is TGTACCACAACCCCTAATCCCTTTAGTAGTGATTGGATCAAGACGTTT. Protein sequence: CTTTPNPFSSDWIKTF.

About this clone itself: A far bigger clonotype differs at one base, so this is likely a read error. This chain uses TRGV8 with TRGJ1 or TRGJ2. The CDR3 consists of 13 residues. CDR1 is VENAVY and CDR2 is YDSYNSRV in the germline V gene. In nucleotides, the CDR3 is TGTGCCACCTGGGAAAAGGGGTATTATAAGAAACTATTT. Amino acid sequence: CATWEKGYYKKLF.

This clone is large by share. The genes are TRGV5 and TRGJ1 or TRGJ2. TCRdb records no J gene; here it was assigned by comparing the DNA to germline. CDR3 length equals 14 residues. J lost 2 bases, V lost 0 bases, and 4 bases had no gene match. The germline V gene has CDR1 VINAFY and CDR2 YDVSNSKD. DNA of the CDR3: TGTGCCACCTGGGACAGGCTCCATTATTATAAGAAACTCTTT. Amino acid sequence: CATWDRLHYYKKLF.

This clone is large (0.1 to 1%) within its sample. The chain has TRGV11 and TRGJ1 or TRGJ2. The J gene, not given by TCRdb, was assigned here from a germline match of the nucleotide sequence. TRGV11 is marked as an open reading frame, function uncertain. V shed 2 bases and J 0 bases; nucleotides not matched to a gene: 7. The CDR3 covers 16 residues. CDR3 bases: TGTGCCTGCTGGATTAGGCCCCCACTGAATTATTATAAGAAACTCTTT. Amino acids: CACWIRPPLNYYKKLF.

This clone is classed as large (0.1 to 1%). The rearrangement joins TRGV10 to TRGJ1 or TRGJ2. The J gene was missing in TCRdb and was found by matching the end of the DNA to germline. TRGV10 is known as an ORF, though its function is uncertain. The CDR3 runs to 10 residues. J was trimmed by 10 bases and V by 8 bases; bases with no gene match: 6. The CDR3 protein is CAAWDCKKLF. The CDR3 nucleotides are TGTGCTGCGTGGGACTGCAAGAAACTCTTT.

By sample share, this clone is medium-sized. The V gene is TRGV2, the J gene TRGJ1 or TRGJ2. Because TCRdb records no J gene, it was assigned here through a match of the DNA to germline. V lost 9 bases to trimming and J lost 4 bases; unmatched junction nucleotides: 3. The germline V gene has CDR1 EGSNGY and CDR2 YDSYNSKV. The CDR3 has 10 amino acids. Here the CDR3 DNA reads TGTGCCACCGCGTATTATAAGAAACTCTTT. Translation gives CATAYYKKLF.

This clone is labeled large. The chain uses TRGV9 and TRGJP. The J gene comes from matching the DNA to germline here; TCRdb lacks it. This CDR3 contains 17 residues. CDR1 is GITISATS and CDR2 is ISYDGTV in the germline V gene (reference sequence). V was pared by 0 bases and J by 4 bases, with 3 bases of the junction left unmatched. The CDR3 here is CALWEVQQELGKKIKVF. CDR3 nucleotide sequence: TGTGCCTTGTGGGAGGTGCAACAAGAGTTGGGCAAAAAAATCAAGGTATTT.

V is TRGV11 and J is TRGJ1 or TRGJ2. The J gene was missing in TCRdb and was found by matching the end of the DNA to germline. TRGV11 is recorded as an ORF, its role being uncertain. This CDR3 has 14 residues. J lost 10 bases, V lost 2 bases, and 11 bases had no gene match. The chain's CDR3 is CACWIRRPLLKKLF. In DNA form, the CDR3 reads TGTGCCTGCTGGATTAGGCGCCCACTATTAAAGAAACTCTTT.

This clone is deemed large. The chain couples TRGV10 to TRGJ1 or TRGJ2. In the absence of a J gene in TCRdb, the DNA was matched to germline to assign it here. TRGV10 is an open reading frame, and its role is uncertain. The ends lost 8 bases at V and 1 base at J; junction bases unmatched: 3. The CDR3 spans 12 residues. The CDR3: CAAWGNYYKKLF. The CDR3 DNA is TGTGCTGCGTGGGGAAATTATTATAAGAAACTCTTT.

On this clone: The DNA is left out, because the CDR3 cannot be placed on it with certainty; the CDR3 is given as TCRdb lists it. TRGV10 is the V gene, and the J gene was not called. TRGV10 is designated an ORF whose function remains uncertain. Counting both end residues, the CDR3 totals 16 amino acids. This chain's CDR3 is CAAWSRGHSLAVEQHF.

Within the sample, this clone is large (0.1 to 1%). The chain carries TRGV10 and TRGJ1 or TRGJ2. TCRdb lists no J gene, so it was determined here by aligning the DNA to germline. TRGV10 is classed as an ORF, of uncertain function. With V trimmed by 8 bases and J by 2 bases, 10 bases remained unmatched. The CDR3 has 14 amino acids. In DNA form, the CDR3 reads TGTGCTGCGTGGGATTCTTTGGATTATTATAAGAAACTCTTT. Amino acid sequence: CAAWDSLDYYKKLF.

By share, this clone ranks as large (0.1 to 1%). The CDR3 DNA is TGTGCCTTGTGGGATGGGTTGGGCAAAAAAATCAAGGTATTT. It translates to CALWDGLGKKIKVF. The V and J genes are TRGV9 and TRGJP. The J gene was not available in TCRdb and was assigned here by matching the DNA to germline segments. V trimming: 4 bases; J trimming: 9 bases; junction bases outside the gene matches: 3. The CDR3 spans 14 residues. Germline loops: CDR1 GITISATS, CDR2 ISYDGTV (reference sequence).

This clone qualifies as large. The rearrangement joins TRGV11 to TRGJ1 or TRGJ2. TCRdb does not report a J gene; here it was assigned by matching the DNA to germline references. TRGV11 counts as an open reading frame of uncertain function. CDR3 length: 14 amino acids. The junction had 7 bases not matched to a gene; V was cut back by 0 bases and J by 8 bases. The CDR3 is CACWIRHGVDKKLF. CDR3 nucleotides: TGTGCCTGCTGGATTAGGCACGGTGTTGATAAGAAACTCTTT.

As concerns this clone: The protein held in TCRdb is that of a much larger clone and does not match this DNA's translation at residues 5 and 6, likely because of a read error; the protein shown is translated from the DNA. The rearrangement links TRGV1 to TRGJ1 or TRGJ2. The J gene, absent from TCRdb, was called here by matching the DNA to germline. TRGV1 counts as an open reading frame of uncertain function. Unmatched junction bases numbered 3, after V lost 5 bases and J lost 2 bases. The CDR3 length is 12 residues. In DNA form, the CDR3 reads TGTGCCACCTGGGCCCATTATTATAAGAAACTCTTT. It translates to CATWAHYYKKLF.

This clone is medium-sized within its sample. The V and J genes are TRGV9 and TRGJ1 or TRGJ2. No J segment appears in TCRdb, so it was assigned here by matching the sequence to germline. The germline gives CDR1 GITISATS, CDR2 ISYDGTV (reference sequence). Trimming took 4 bases from V and 6 from J; bases not matched to a gene: 0. The CDR3 contains 10 residues. The CDR3, as DNA: TGTGCCTTGTGGGATTATAAGAAACTCTTT. Protein: CALWDYKKLF.

About this clone: The DNA is left out, because the CDR3 cannot be placed on it with certainty; the CDR3 is given as TCRdb lists it. Here the V gene is TRGV2, but the J gene went uncalled. CDR1 EGSNGY and CDR2 YDSYNSKV come from the germline V gene. The CDR3 comprises 19 residues, both ends counted. The chain's CDR3 is CATWDGRDIRNSLAVEQHF.

This clone counts as large. The chain joins TRGV10 to TRGJ1 or TRGJ2. The J gene is not listed in TCRdb, so it was assigned here from a DNA match to germline. TRGV10 is an ORF; its function is uncertain. Trimming took 10 bases from V and 1 from J; bases not matched to a gene: 8. The CDR3 extends over 13 amino acids. CDR3 coding DNA: TGTGCTGCGTTACGGACCAATTATTATAAGAAACTCTTT. It is translated as CAALRTNYYKKLF.

The rearrangement uses TRGV8 and TRGJ1 or TRGJ2. TCRdb lists no J gene, so it was determined here by aligning the DNA to germline. Germline loops: CDR1 VENAVY, CDR2 YDSYNSRV. The junction had 11 bases not matched to a gene; V was cut back by 4 bases and J by 5 bases. The CDR3 totals 14 residues. The CDR3 sequence: CATWELFGNYKKLF. The CDR3 DNA sequence: TGTGCCACCTGGGAGCTCTTTGGAAATTATAAGAAACTCTTT.

This clone qualifies as large. CDR3 bases: TGTGCCACCTGGGACAGGACGAACCGGAAGAAACTCTTT. Translated, it gives CATWDRTNRKKLF. This chain connects TRGV5 to TRGJ1 or TRGJ2. Since TCRdb gives no J gene, matching the DNA to germline was used here to assign it. Germline CDR1 VINAFY, CDR2 YDVSNSKD. The CDR3 contains 13 residues. Trimming took 0 bases from V and 10 from J; bases not matched to a gene: 9.